Shown below are 30 T cell receptor beta chains from a single sample sequenced in a study of T-cell reconstitution after alpha-beta-depleted transplantation in children. It was with unique molecular identifiers that the TCRbeta library was prepared. TCRdb redid the calling of the PCR reads with MiXCR, one entry per CDR3 protein. The top ten clones hold about 6.4% of a sample with hundreds of thousands of distinct CDR3 sequences, 8.2% of them seen once. This specimen consisted of PBMCs, mostly from graft donor cells, obtained 180 days after TCRalphabeta/CD19-depleted stem cell transplant. Receptors originate from a male patient between 10 and 17 years old who had a stem cell transplant for acute lymphoblastic leukemia, so the T cells may come from the graft donor.

Ten or more counts support this clonotype. The gene calls are TRBV5-1 and TRBJ1-1; 10 bases are shared with TRBD1. V was pared by 1 base and J by 1 base, with 13 bases of the junction left unmatched. Germline V lookup: CDR1 SGHRS, CDR2 YFSETQ. CDR3 length: 19 residues. CDR3 protein: CASSLQLDRGRYGNTEAFF. The CDR3 bases are TGCGCCAGCAGCTTGCAATTGGACAGGGGGAGGTATGGGAACACTGAAGCTTTCTTT.

This clonotype was seen at least ten times. The chain is built from TRBV20-1 and TRBJ2-1; D uncertain. V lost 6 bases to trimming and J lost 0 bases, with 15 bases between them. Germline CDR1 reads DFQATT; CDR2 reads SNEGSKA (reference sequence). CDR3 length equals 15 residues. CDR3 in DNA: TGCAGTGCCGCCTGGCTAACCAGCTCCTACAATGAGCAGTTCTTC. It codes for CSAAWLTSSYNEQFF.

This clonotype has only a few counts. The genes are TRBV12-3 or TRBV12-4 and TRBJ2-1, with TRBD1 matching over 8 bases. V was clipped by 2 bases and J by 5 bases; unmatched bases: 11. This CDR3 has 17 residues. The CDR3 reads CASSLFPPRTGNNEQFF. CDR3 in DNA: TGTGCCAGCAGTTTATTTCCCCCCAGGACAGGGAACAATGAGCAGTTCTTC.

This clonotype has at least ten counts. The chain is built from TRBV4-1 and TRBJ2-1; no reliable D call. The CDR3 loop spans 18 amino acids. Germline assignment: CDR1 MGHRA and CDR2 YSYEKL. The V and J ends lost 0 bases and 7 bases respectively, with 22 bases between them. The CDR3 spells CASSQDGQDKGIRNEQFF. DNA for the CDR3: TGCGCCAGCAGCCAAGATGGGCAAGATAAAGGGATAAGGAATGAGCAGTTCTTC.

Comment on this clonotype: This may come from a read error, since a much larger clone is one base off. V gene TRBV6-2 or TRBV6-3 combines with J gene TRBJ2-7, with D perhaps matching TRBD1 (5 bases). The CDR3 contains 12 residues. Germline-derived CDR1 and CDR2 are MNHEY and SVGEGT. CDR3 nucleotide sequence: TGTTCCAGCAAAGGGGATCCGTACGAGCAGTACTTC. Amino acid sequence: CSSKGDPYEQYF.

This clonotype was seen at least ten times. V usage is TRBV5-1 and J usage is TRBJ2-7; D not certain. Per germline, CDR1 SGHRS and CDR2 YFSETQ. V lost 4 bases to trimming and J lost 0 bases, with 8 bases between them. This CDR3 comprises 13 residues. The CDR3 DNA sequence: TGCGCCAGCAGCGACGGAAGCTCCTACGAGCAGTACTTC. Its protein product is CASSDGSSYEQYF.

This clonotype appeared many times. The CDR3 region is CASRPGTSGYNEQFF. In nucleotides, the CDR3 is TGTGCCAGCAGACCCGGGACTAGCGGCTACAATGAGCAGTTCTTC. The chain uses TRBV12-3 or TRBV12-4 and TRBJ2-1, with 11 bases aligning to TRBD2. This CDR3 has 15 amino acids. V gave up 6 bases and J gave up 3 bases; unmatched junction bases: 4.

This clonotype was seen many times. The CDR3 DNA reads as TGCAGCGTTGCAGGGGGATTGGTGGGAGGACTGTTTTTT. It is translated as CSVAGGLVGGLFF. This rearrangement joins TRBV29-1 to TRBJ1-4; TRBD1 matches 7 bases. V was clipped by 4 bases and J by 13 bases; unmatched bases: 12. Germline CDR1 is SQVTM and CDR2 is ANQGSEA. CDR3 length: 13 amino acids.

The chain links TRBV20-1 to TRBJ2-3; 9 bases map to TRBD2. V lost 0 bases to trimming and J lost 5 bases; unmatched junction nucleotides: 3. From germline, CDR1 is DFQATT and CDR2 SNEGSKA (reference sequence). This CDR3 is 14 amino acids long. CDR3 bases: TGCAGTGCTAGAGATGGGACTAGCCTAGATACGCAGTATTTT. It is translated as CSARDGTSLDTQYF.

This clonotype was counted ten times or more. The chain employs TRBV28 and TRBJ1-2; D is perhaps TRBD1 (5 bases). From germline, CDR1 is MDHEN and CDR2 SYDVKM. V was cut by 3 bases and J by 8 bases, with 7 bases left in between. The CDR3 consists of 11 residues. The CDR3 is CASSFGAGYTF. CDR3 nucleotide sequence: TGTGCCAGCAGTTTTGGGGCCGGCTACACCTTC.

This clonotype was detected ten times or more. V usage is TRBV7-9 and J usage is TRBJ2-3; D is uncertain. Germline V lookup: CDR1 SEHNR, CDR2 FQNEAQ (reference sequence). This CDR3 is 12 amino acids long. With 5 bases removed from V and 6 bases from J, the gap between germline ends came to 9 bases. CDR3 bases: TGTGCCAGCAGCCGAGTTCTTGATACGCAGTATTTT. It specifies CASSRVLDTQYF. Full variable domain (outside the CDR3, taken from reference TRBV7-9 and TRBJ2-3): DTGVSQNPRHKITKRGQNVTFRCDPISEHNRLYWYRQTLGQGPEFLTYFQNEAQLEKSRLLSDRFSAERPKGSFSTLEIQRTEQGDSAMYLCASSRVLDTQYFGPGTRLTVL.

This clonotype was counted ten times or more. This chain connects TRBV7-2 to TRBJ2-1; 11 bases fit TRBD2. Trimming removed 6 bases from V and 5 bases from J; junction bases left unmatched: 0. CDR1 and CDR2 (germline): SGHTA, FQGNSA. CDR3 length: 13 residues. The CDR3 DNA is TGTGCCAGCAGGACTAGCGGGAACAATGAGCAGTTCTTC. Its protein product is CASRTSGNNEQFF.

This clonotype was detected many times. The chain is built from TRBV5-1 and TRBJ2-7; no clear D. Germline values: CDR1 SGHRS, CDR2 YFSETQ. CDR3 length equals 15 residues. Trimming left V 4 bases short and J 3 bases short, with 17 bases between. The CDR3 sequence: CASSPDWTEIYEQYF. The CDR3 nucleotides read TGCGCCAGCAGCCCTGATTGGACGGAGATCTACGAGCAGTACTTC.

This clonotype has ten or more counts. This chain links TRBV7-6 with TRBJ1-1; D is possibly TRBD1 (5 bases). Germline CDR1 and CDR2: SGHVS and FNYEAQ. V lost 5 bases, J lost 6 bases, and 16 bases lay in between. This CDR3 contains 14 residues. CDR3 sequence reads: CASSPFVTGAEAFF. The CDR3 bases are TGTGCCAGCAGCCCGTTCGTTACGGGGGCTGAAGCTTTCTTT.

The table lists this clonotype with many counts. The chain is built from TRBV7-3 and TRBJ2-2; D remains unclear. Germline V gene data show CDR1 as SGHTA and CDR2 as FQGTGA. The CDR3 spans 12 residues. Trimming took 0 bases from V and 6 from J, leaving 2 bases between them. The CDR3: CASSLTAGELFF. For the CDR3, the DNA is TGTGCCAGCAGCTTAACCGCCGGGGAGCTGTTTTTT.

In its sample, this clonotype was seen many times. The gene calls are TRBV5-1 and TRBJ2-7; TRBD1 matches 7 bases. The germline V gene encodes CDR1 SGHRS and CDR2 YFSETQ. V trimming: 4 bases; J trimming: 2 bases; junction bases outside the gene matches: 6. The CDR3 loop spans 14 amino acids. The DNA of the CDR3 is TGCGCCAGCAGCCAACAGGGGTCTACCTACGAGCAGTACTTC. It is translated as CASSQQGSTYEQYF.

This clonotype was seen at least ten times. V usage is TRBV28 and J usage is TRBJ1-1; the D is unclear. Germline CDR1 and CDR2: MDHEN and SYDVKM. V was shortened by 2 bases and J by 4 bases, with 17 bases between the two germline ends. The CDR3 is 16 residues long. The CDR3 region is CASSLAGKAPVTEAFF. In DNA form, the CDR3 reads TGTGCCAGCAGTTTAGCTGGGAAGGCCCCGGTCACTGAAGCTTTCTTT.

This rearrangement joins TRBV14 to TRBJ2-3; D gene ambiguous. CDR1 and CDR2 from the germline V gene are SGHDN and FVKESK. The CDR3 is made up of 14 amino acids. The V gene lost 1 base and the J gene lost 4 bases, with 9 bases spanning the gap. CDR3 sequence reads: CASSQVGVADTQYF. DNA for the CDR3: TGTGCCAGCAGCCAAGTGGGTGTCGCAGATACGCAGTATTTT.

The chain is built from TRBV6-6 and TRBJ2-7, with D possibly TRBD1 on 6 matching bases. Per the germline V gene, CDR1 is MNHNY and CDR2 is SVGAGI (reference sequence). This CDR3 region has 10 residues. The CDR3 DNA is TGTCTGGCAGGGGACTACGAGCAGTACTTC. It is translated as CLAGDYEQYF.

Points on this clonotype: It may be a read error: a sequence one base away is much more abundant. CDR3 amino acids: CASSPSGPGAHVLTF. As DNA, the CDR3 is TGTGCCAGCAGCCCGTCAGGGCCTGGGGCCCACGTCCTGACTTTC. The chain employs TRBV28 and TRBJ2-6; D is possibly TRBD1 (5 bases). CDR1 is MDHEN and CDR2 is SYDVKM in the germline V gene. This CDR3 contains 15 residues.

This clonotype was found a few times. The rearrangement joins TRBV20-1 to TRBJ1-1, with D unclear. Germline V CDR1 and CDR2: DFQATT, SNEGSKA (reference sequence). This CDR3 is 12 amino acids long. Trimming left V 5 bases short and J 1 base short, with 8 bases between. The CDR3 nucleotides are TGCAGTGCTCCCCGGGGGAACACTGAAGCTTTCTTT. As protein: CSAPRGNTEAFF.

This clonotype occurred many times. The V gene is TRBV28, the J gene TRBJ2-7; TRBD2 might be the D (5 bases). The CDR3 has 14 residues. Germline assignment: CDR1 MDHEN and CDR2 SYDVKM. The germline V and J ends were trimmed by 1 base and 4 bases, with 11 bases remaining between them. The DNA of the CDR3 is TGTGCCAGCAGTTTATCCTTGGGAGCATACGAGCAGTACTTC. Protein sequence: CASSLSLGAYEQYF.

This clonotype was counted a few times. The rearrangement uses TRBV5-1 and TRBJ2-7, with D hard to call. The V end lost 1 base, the J end lost 6 bases, and 17 bases lay between the germline ends. The germline V gene encodes CDR1 SGHRS and CDR2 YFSETQ. CDR3 length equals 15 residues. CDR3 in DNA: TGCGCCAGCAGCTTGCGATCCGGGCCGGCAATCGAGCAGTACTTC. Its protein is CASSLRSGPAIEQYF.

The sample holds many counts of this clonotype. This chain uses TRBV11-2 with TRBJ2-1, with 9 bases matching TRBD2. Germline CDR1 reads SGHAT; CDR2 reads FQNNGV. The length of the CDR3 is 16 residues. Losses at the gene ends were 3 bases for V and 9 bases for J; bases not matched to a gene: 12. The CDR3 spells CASSFRLAGAPGEQFF. The CDR3, as DNA: TGTGCCAGCAGCTTCCGTTTAGCGGGAGCCCCGGGTGAGCAGTTCTTC.

This clonotype was counted at least ten times. The gene calls are TRBV11-2 and TRBJ2-3; 10 positions match TRBD2. Germline values: CDR1 SGHAT, CDR2 FQNNGV. The CDR3 contains 18 residues. Losses at the gene ends were 0 bases for V and 2 bases for J; bases not matched to a gene: 8. The CDR3 protein is CASSLEEAGGYYTDTQYF. The CDR3 nucleotides are TGTGCCAGCAGCTTAGAGGAAGCGGGGGGGTATTACACAGATACGCAGTATTTT.

This clonotype was detected ten times or more. The rearrangement joins TRBV20-1 to TRBJ1-6; TRBD1 matches at 7 bases. In germline, CDR1 is DFQATT, CDR2 SNEGSKA (reference sequence). The CDR3 has 12 residues. The CDR3: CSVDRMNSPLHF. CDR3 coding DNA: TGCAGCGTGGACAGGATGAATTCACCCCTCCACTTT.

This clonotype has a count of ten or more. The chain joins TRBV20-1 to TRBJ1-1; D not resolved. V was pared by 0 bases and J by 4 bases, with 12 bases between. The CDR3 spans 14 residues. Germline lookup yields CDR1 DFQATT and CDR2 SNEGSKA (reference sequence). CDR3 bases: TGCAGTGCTAGAGATCCCGGGGAGGGCACTGAAGCTTTCTTT. Translation gives CSARDPGEGTEAFF.

Many counts were recorded for this clonotype. V and J are TRBV24-1 and TRBJ1-2, with a possible D match to TRBD1 (6 bases). V was trimmed by 4 bases and J by 3 bases, leaving 11 bases between them. The CDR3 runs 14 residues. Germline V gives CDR1 KGHDR, CDR2 SFDVKD. CDR3 DNA: TGTGCCACCAGTGACCGCAGGGGACACTATGGCTACACCTTC. It encodes CATSDRRGHYGYTF.

The rearrangement links TRBV7-3 to TRBJ2-1; 13 bases agree with TRBD2. V was pared by 5 bases and J by 16 bases, with 14 bases of the junction left unmatched. CDR3 length equals 15 residues. Germline V lookup: CDR1 SGHTA, CDR2 FQGTGA. The CDR3 bases are TGTGCCAGCAGCCCCACTGGACTAGCGGGGGCCCTCTTATTCTTC. Amino acid sequence: CASSPTGLAGALLFF.

This clonotype appeared many times. The chain links TRBV6-1 to TRBJ1-6; TRBD1 aligns across 12 bases. Germline trimming cut 5 bases from V and 10 bases from J; bases unmatched to any gene: 12. Per the germline V gene, CDR1 is MNHNS and CDR2 is SASEGT. This CDR3 region has 17 residues. The CDR3 here is CASSPLRDRGRGSPLHF. The CDR3 coding sequence is TGTGCCAGCAGTCCCCTCAGGGACAGGGGGCGAGGATCACCCCTCCACTTT.